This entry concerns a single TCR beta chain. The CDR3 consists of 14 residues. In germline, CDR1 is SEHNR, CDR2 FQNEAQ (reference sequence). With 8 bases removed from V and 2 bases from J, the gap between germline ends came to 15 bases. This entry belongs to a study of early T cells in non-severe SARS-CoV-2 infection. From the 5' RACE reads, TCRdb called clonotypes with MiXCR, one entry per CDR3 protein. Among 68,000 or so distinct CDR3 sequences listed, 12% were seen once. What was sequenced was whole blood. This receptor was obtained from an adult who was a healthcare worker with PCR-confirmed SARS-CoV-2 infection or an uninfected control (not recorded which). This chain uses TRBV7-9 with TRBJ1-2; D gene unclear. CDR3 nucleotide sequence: TGTGCCAGCTCACAAGGCGGAGGAAACTATGGCTACACCTTC. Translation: CASSQGGGNYGYTF.